This TCR beta chain was sequenced during a study of cytomegalovirus exposure and HLA in healthy donors. Regarding the study as a whole: For most subjects, TCR beta sequences were reported to predict HLA-A and HLA-B alleles with accuracy. A later analysis linked a missense variant in DCLRE1C to the trimming of TCR beta V and J genes. In vitro, three CMV-associated chains proved specific for CMV antigens.

Remarks on this clone: Its matching antigen is unknown.

The PCR was carried out with 60 Vbeta primers and 13 Jbeta primers. Measured with immunoSEQ multiplex PCR; TCRdb has only the in-frame clones, and not every one. The repertoire table contains 100,000 to 150,000 clones. CDR3 length equals 13 residues. The germline gives CDR1 WNHNN, CDR2 SYGVQD (reference sequence). Losses at the gene ends were 5 bases for V and 2 bases for J; bases not matched to a gene: 2. The TCR comes from a man aged 18 to 29 in good health and CMV-seronegative. The chain employs TRBV10-1 and TRBJ1-2, with TRBD1 matching over 7 bases. Input material: PBMCs. This CDR3 is CASSQGQNYGYTF. The CDR3 nucleotides read TGCGCCAGCAGTCAGGGACAGAACTATGGCTACACCTTC.